Listed below are T cell receptor beta chains from one sample, sequenced in a study of T cells after yellow fever vaccination. Via MiXCR, TCRdb re-called the 5' RACE reads, giving one row per CDR3 protein. The table records some 390,000 distinct CDR3 sequences, roughly 6.1% of them present only once. Sequences were derived from PBMCs, sampled 5 days after the yellow fever booster vaccination. Source of these receptors: a man aged 30 to 39 who received the YFV17D yellow fever vaccine. CDR3s include the opening cysteine and the closing phenylalanine or tryptophan. Fields, in order: CDR3 DNA, CDR3 protein, V gene, J gene, D gene, CDR3 length, clone size. D genes are given only for firm matches. Part of the rows lack a size; the others show once, few, many or a class for expanded clones.

TGTGCCAGCAGCCAACCCGGTAAACAAAAGTATTTT,CASSQPGKQKYF,TRBV7-2,TRBJ2-3,-,12,many
TGCAGTGCCGCAGAAGGTCGGAGTCAGCCCCAGCATTTT,CSAAEGRSQPQHF,TRBV20-1,TRBJ1-5,-,13,-
TGCGCCAGCAGCAGGGGAGACTCTGGGGCCAACGTCCTGACTTTC,CASSRGDSGANVLTF,TRBV5-1,TRBJ2-6,-,15,many
TGTGCCAGCAGAAATATAAATGAGCAGTTCTTC,CASRNINEQFF,TRBV12-3/TRBV12-4,TRBJ2-1,-,11,-
TGCAGCGTTCTAAATCTCCCCTACGAGCAGTACTTC,CSVLNLPYEQYF,TRBV29-1,TRBJ2-7,-,12,many
TGTGCCAGCAGCTGGGACAGGGACGGAAACACCATATATTTT,CASSWDRDGNTIYF,TRBV9,TRBJ1-3,TRBD1,14,many
TGTGCCAGTTCCAAGCGGGATGGGGCCTACAATGAGCAGTTCTTC,CASSKRDGAYNEQFF,TRBV19,TRBJ2-1,TRBD2,15,-
TGCGCCAGCAGCCCTCAGGATTCCTACAATGAGCAGTTCTTC,CASSPQDSYNEQFF,TRBV5-1,TRBJ2-1,-,14,-
TGCGCCAGCAGCCAAGATCGAAGCGACAACACTGAAGCTTTCTTT,CASSQDRSDNTEAFF,TRBV4-3,TRBJ1-1,-,15,-
TGCAGCGTTGAGTACGGGAGTGGGTCTTCCGAGCAGTACTTC,CSVEYGSGSSEQYF,TRBV29-1,TRBJ2-7,-,14,many
TGCAGTGCTAGAGATCTTTCCAACTACAATGAGCAGTTCTTC,CSARDLSNYNEQFF,TRBV20-1,TRBJ2-1,-,14,many
TGTGCCAGCAGTATAACCTGGACAGGGTCCCACAATGAGCAGTTCTTC,CASSITWTGSHNEQFF,TRBV27,TRBJ2-1,TRBD1,16,few
TGTGCCATCAGTGAGTCGACCGGCGGGAGTTTCTCCTACGAGCAGTACTTC,CAISESTGGSFSYEQYF,TRBV10-3,TRBJ2-7,TRBD2,17,few
TGTGCCACCAGGGGAGTTGCCTACGAGCAGTACTTC,CATRGVAYEQYF,TRBV6-6,TRBJ2-7,-,12,-
TGTGCCAGCAGTTCGTTGGCGGGTCGCGGCTGGTTCTCCTACAATGAGCAGTTCTTC,CASSSLAGRGWFSYNEQFF,TRBV6-2/TRBV6-3,TRBJ2-1,-,19,-
TGTGCCATCAGGGGGACTAGCGGAAACTCCTACGAGCAGTACTTC,CAIRGTSGNSYEQYF,TRBV10-3,TRBJ2-7,TRBD2,15,many
TGTGCCAGCTCACCGGGGGGCAGGGATGCAGATACGCAGTATTTT,CASSPGGRDADTQYF,TRBV18,TRBJ2-3,-,15,few
TGTGCCATCAGTGAGGACAGGGGCCCCGAGTTCTTC,CAISEDRGPEFF,TRBV10-3,TRBJ2-1,TRBD1,12,-
TGTGCCAGCAGCCCAAGCGGGACGATAGGCGGGGAGCTGTTTTTT,CASSPSGTIGGELFF,TRBV7-3,TRBJ2-2,TRBD2,15,-
TGTGCCGTCAGGGAGGGAGGCGTGCACGAGCAGTACTTC,CAVREGGVHEQYF,TRBV10-3,TRBJ2-7,TRBD2,13,few
TGTGCCAGTAGTGCCTCCGGGACAGGGTCTGGCTACACCTTC,CASSASGTGSGYTF,TRBV19,TRBJ1-2,TRBD1,14,-
TGTGCCAGCACCGAGGGAAACTTGGCCGGGGAGCTGTTTTTT,CASTEGNLAGELFF,TRBV25-1,TRBJ2-2,-,14,many
TGTGCCAGCAGCTTCCGGCTTACCCACTCTGGGGCCAACGTCCTGACTTTC,CASSFRLTHSGANVLTF,TRBV5-6,TRBJ2-6,-,17,-
TGTGCCAGCAGTTACCGGGGGCGCGAGCAGTACTTC,CASSYRGREQYF,TRBV6-2/TRBV6-3,TRBJ2-7,-,12,-
TGTGCCAGCAGTTTAGCGGGAGCAGGCGGAGAGACCCAGTACTTC,CASSLAGAGGETQYF,TRBV6-2/TRBV6-3,TRBJ2-5,TRBD2,15,many
TGTGCCAGCATGCCGCCGGGCCGCACAGATACGCAGTATTTT,CASMPPGRTDTQYF,TRBV6-1,TRBJ2-3,-,14,few
TGTGCCAGCAGCAGGACATCTTCCTCAGAGCAGTACTTC,CASSRTSSSEQYF,TRBV9,TRBJ2-7,-,13,many
TGTGCCAGCACTTACCAGGTTGGGGGGCAGCCCCAGCATTTT,CASTYQVGGQPQHF,TRBV7-2,TRBJ1-5,-,14,few
TGTGCCAGCAGCCAGGGGCTACAGACTTCCTACGAGCAGTACTTC,CASSQGLQTSYEQYF,TRBV7-8,TRBJ2-7,-,15,many
TGTGCCAGCAGCGTATCCACTAGAGAAGAGACCCAGTACTTC,CASSVSTREETQYF,TRBV9,TRBJ2-5,-,14,few
TGTGCCAGCCGCATAACCGGGACTAGCTATACCGGGGAGCTGTTTTTT,CASRITGTSYTGELFF,TRBV7-2,TRBJ2-2,TRBD2,16,many
TGTGCCACCAGTGATTTAGTTCGTGGGCCGAACACTGAAGCTTTCTTT,CATSDLVRGPNTEAFF,TRBV24-1,TRBJ1-1,-,16,-
TGTGCCAGTAGTATCGGCCAACAGTTTATCAATCAGCCCCAGCATTTT,CASSIGQQFINQPQHF,TRBV19,TRBJ1-5,-,16,few
TGTGCCAGCAGTTGGAGGACAGGGGGAAACATTCAGTACTTC,CASSWRTGGNIQYF,TRBV12-3/TRBV12-4,TRBJ2-4,TRBD1,14,-
TGCGCCAGCAGGGGGACAGTCCCAGACGGCTACACCTTC,CASRGTVPDGYTF,TRBV5-1,TRBJ1-2,TRBD1,13,-
TGTGCCAGCAGCCCGGGACAGTTGTTTGAGACCCAGTACTTC,CASSPGQLFETQYF,TRBV3-1,TRBJ2-5,TRBD1,14,-
TGTGCCAGCAGCTTAGTCTCTACCATTGCCAAAAACATTCAGTACTTC,CASSLVSTIAKNIQYF,TRBV7-9,TRBJ2-4,-,16,many
TGCAGTGCTAGGGGCAGGGAGCAGTTCTTC,CSARGREQFF,TRBV20-1,TRBJ2-1,-,10,many
TGTGCCACGTGGTCGGGTCCCACCTATGGCTACACCTTC,CATWSGPTYGYTF,TRBV6-1,TRBJ1-2,-,13,few
TGTGCCAGCAGTACCTTCGGGGCGGGAGGGGTTGAGCAGTTCTTC,CASSTFGAGGVEQFF,TRBV12-3/TRBV12-4,TRBJ2-1,TRBD2,15,-
TGTGCCAGCAGCCAAGGACAGGGACAAGGATCACCCCTCCACTTT,CASSQGQGQGSPLHF,TRBV3-1,TRBJ1-6,TRBD1,15,few
TGTGCCATCATGAGGACGGCGCATGATCAGCCCCAGCATTTT,CAIMRTAHDQPQHF,TRBV10-3,TRBJ1-5,-,14,few
TGTGCCGGCCAAGGACTAGGGGCGGATACGCAGTATTTT,CAGQGLGADTQYF,TRBV10-3,TRBJ2-3,TRBD2,13,-
TGTGCCAGCACCCATAGGACGACAAGCACAGATACGCAGTATTTT,CASTHRTTSTDTQYF,TRBV3-1,TRBJ2-3,-,15,-
TGTGCCAGCAGCTTAGCCCTACAGGGAGCCTACGAGCAGTACTTC,CASSLALQGAYEQYF,TRBV11-2,TRBJ2-7,-,15,many
TGTGCCAGGGGCCAGACGTGGGAGACCCAGTACTTC,CARGQTWETQYF,TRBV2,TRBJ2-5,-,12,few
TGTGCCAGCAGTTTGATAGGGACAGGGGTTGGCTACACCTTC,CASSLIGTGVGYTF,TRBV12-3/TRBV12-4,TRBJ1-2,TRBD1,14,few
TGTGCCATCAGTGAGCGGGTAGGCGGCTACACCTTC,CAISERVGGYTF,TRBV10-3,TRBJ1-2,-,12,few
TGTGCCTGGAGTACCGTGACGGAGACCCAGTACTTC,CAWSTVTETQYF,TRBV30,TRBJ2-5,-,12,few
TGCAGTGCCCCCTCGAGACTAGCGGCTAGGGATGAGCAGTTCTTC,CSAPSRLAARDEQFF,TRBV20-1,TRBJ2-1,TRBD2,15,-
TGTGCCAGCACACCGGATACAGATACGCAGTATTTT,CASTPDTDTQYF,TRBV7-9,TRBJ2-3,-,12,few